The sample holds one count of the clone carrying this T cell receptor (beta chain). Authors' data handling: From reference gene primer amplification, estimates of nucleated cell counts were derived. Here immunoSEQ multiplex PCR was the method, and the copy in TCRdb shows in-frame clones only, minus some. The V and J calls and clone size were taken over from that table, and D and trimming were inferred from the DNA. The sample gives under 150,000 clones, 75% to 85% of which show up once; roughly 13% is in the top ten. CDR1 is LNHDA, CDR2 SQIVND, per germline (reference sequence). Trimming took 1 base from V and 1 from J, leaving 13 bases between them. The CDR3 extends over 16 amino acids. This sample is drawn from a study of blood T cell repertoires in COVID-19. At the level of the study: Italy, Spain and the United States were the sources of the convalescent and acute COVID-19 samples. From T cells, B-cell-depleted T cells, or PBMCs came the material, which was cDNA or gDNA.

This sequence was found in a man aged 60 to 75 with active or convalescent COVID-19. Source material: peripheral blood. The V gene is TRBV19, the J gene TRBJ1-1; D gene ambiguous. This chain's CDR3 is CASSIALFQANTEAFF. DNA of the CDR3: TGTGCCAGTAGTATAGCACTTTTTCAAGCGAACACTGAAGCTTTCTTT.